The 20 T cell receptor beta chains below were found in one sample sequenced in a study of regulatory T cells in long-lasting Graves disease. Researchers made TCR beta libraries by using iRepertoire HTBI primers and running Arm-PCR on CDR3 regions. TCRdb itself ran the multiplex PCR reads through MiXCR, one entry per CDR3 protein. The sample lists about 220,000 distinct CDR3 sequences; around 19% were seen once. Sample time point: newly diagnosed GD, antithyroid drugs for less than 3 months. From RNA extracted from PBMCs, the TCR library was made. This sample also appeared in a second study, on T cells in Graves' hyperthyroidism and ophthalmopathy.

The sequences come from peripheral blood mononuclear cells (PBMCs), collected at new diagnosis, from a patient treated with antithyroid drugs. The source is a woman in her twenties or thirties with Graves disease.

The V call is TRBV28, the J call TRBJ1-2; 8 nucleotides match TRBD1. Germline loops: CDR1 MDHEN, CDR2 SYDVKM. Germline trimming cut 6 bases from V and 7 bases from J; bases unmatched to any gene: 10. The CDR3 length is 14 residues. The CDR3 here is CASSVGQEGGGYTF. CDR3 nucleotide sequence: TGTGCCAGCAGCGTGGGACAGGAGGGAGGTGGCTACACCTTC.

This clonotype was picked up many times. The V call is TRBV7-8, the J call TRBJ2-3; the D gene is possibly TRBD2 (6 bases). CDR3 length: 14 amino acids. CDR1 is SGHVS and CDR2 is FQNEAQ in the germline V gene. The germline V and J ends were trimmed by 5 bases and 5 bases, with 14 bases remaining between them. The CDR3 sequence: CASSDGTLRDTQYF. The CDR3 DNA is TGTGCCAGCAGCGACGGGACTCTCAGAGATACGCAGTATTTT. The variable domain in full, with the rest retrieved from reference TRBV7-8 and TRBJ2-3, is GAGVSQSPRYKVAKRGQDVALRCDPISGHVSLFWYQQALGQGPEFLTYFQNEAQLDKSGLPSDRFFAERPEGSVSTLKIQRTQQEDSAVYLCASSDGTLRDTQYFGPGTRLTVL.

At least ten counts were recorded for this clonotype. The chain couples TRBV6-5 to TRBJ1-2; D uncertain. Trimming left V 2 bases short and J 3 bases short, with 7 bases between. The CDR3 runs 13 residues. Germline-derived CDR1 and CDR2 are MNHEY and SVGAGI. CDR3 DNA: TGTGCCAGCAGTTACCTCCGCGACTATGGCTACACCTTC. Translating it yields CASSYLRDYGYTF.

The table lists this clonotype with many counts. The rearrangement uses TRBV28 and TRBJ2-3; 10 bases match TRBD2. The CDR3 has 15 residues. V gave up 4 bases and J gave up 6 bases; unmatched junction bases: 7. Germline V CDR1 and CDR2: MDHEN, SYDVKM. As DNA, the CDR3 is TGTGCCAGCAGTTCTCTAGCGGGAGTTGACGATACGCAGTATTTT. This codes for CASSSLAGVDDTQYF.

This chain joins TRBV2 and TRBJ2-3; 8 positions match TRBD2. Unmatched junction bases numbered 19, after V lost 8 bases and J lost 0 bases. This CDR3 comprises 19 residues. Per the germline V gene, CDR1 is SNHLY and CDR2 is FYNNEI. The chain's CDR3 is CASGSGSGREGPSTDTQYF. The CDR3 DNA reads as TGTGCCAGCGGCTCAGGAAGCGGGAGAGAGGGGCCTAGCACAGATACGCAGTATTTT.

This clonotype came up many times. CDR3 bases: TGTGCCACCCACACCTCGAACAGGGACGAGCAGTACTTC. Protein: CATHTSNRDEQYF. V is TRBV27 and J is TRBJ2-7; D possibly corresponds to TRBD1 (6 bases). V lost 10 bases to trimming and J lost 5 bases, with 18 bases between them. This CDR3 has 13 amino acids. The germline gives CDR1 MNHEY, CDR2 SMNVEV (reference sequence).

This clonotype was found many times. The chain recombines TRBV11-3 with TRBJ1-1; no firm D call. Germline loops: CDR1 SGHNT, CDR2 YENEEA. V lost 5 bases, J lost 0 bases, and 13 bases lay in between. The CDR3 length is 15 residues. CDR3 in DNA: TGTGCCAGCAGCGACTGGGGAGCGATGAACACTGAAGCTTTCTTT. Amino acids: CASSDWGAMNTEAFF.

Many counts were recorded for this clonotype. The chain has TRBV6-5 and TRBJ2-5; unclear D gene. CDR1 and CDR2 (germline): MNHEY, SVGAGI. CDR3 length: 16 residues. V lost 2 bases, J lost 1 base, and 14 bases lay in between. The CDR3 sequence is CASSYPPVVGQETQYF. CDR3 bases: TGTGCCAGCAGTTACCCCCCCGTGGTTGGCCAAGAGACCCAGTACTTC.

This clonotype appeared many times. The V and J genes are TRBV7-3 and TRBJ1-1; D gene ambiguous. The CDR3 spans 13 residues. The germline gives CDR1 SGHTA, CDR2 FQGTGA. V was cut by 5 bases and J by 4 bases, with 11 bases left in between. The CDR3 is CASSPGWGTEAFF. CDR3 in DNA: TGTGCCAGCAGCCCCGGGTGGGGCACTGAAGCTTTCTTT.

This clonotype was observed at least ten times. The V call is TRBV13, the J call TRBJ2-5; D could derive from TRBD1 or TRBD2 (5 bases each). The V and J ends lost 5 bases and 6 bases respectively, with 13 bases between them. This CDR3 spans 13 amino acids. The germline CDR1 and CDR2 sequences are PRHDT and FYEKMQ (reference sequence). DNA for the CDR3: TGTGCCAGCAGCCAACGGGACCATAAGACCCAGTACTTC. Its translation is CASSQRDHKTQYF.

This clonotype was recorded at least ten times. The chain couples TRBV2 to TRBJ1-4, with D perhaps TRBD1 (6 bases). The V end lost 6 bases, the J end lost 0 bases, and 11 bases lay between the germline ends. The CDR3 runs 15 residues. Germline V gives CDR1 SNHLY, CDR2 FYNNEI. The CDR3 region is CASRSYRATNEKLFF. CDR3 nucleotides: TGTGCCAGCAGATCCTACAGGGCAACTAATGAAAAACTGTTTTTT.

The V and J genes are TRBV6-2 or TRBV6-3 and TRBJ2-2; possible D gene TRBD2, 7 bases. Trimming cost V 6 bases and J 17 bases, with 22 bases left between them. CDR3 length equals 13 residues. Germline CDR1 is MNHEY and CDR2 is SVGEGT. CDR3 loop: CASRVTGGGEVFF. The DNA for the CDR3 is TGTGCCAGCAGGGTGACAGGTGGGGGGGAGGTATTTTTT.

This clonotype was seen many times. This chain links TRBV12-3 or TRBV12-4 with TRBJ2-3; D may match TRBD1 or TRBD2 (6 bases each). This CDR3 region has 13 residues. V dropped 3 bases and J dropped 4 bases, with 8 bases sitting between them. CDR3 nucleotide sequence: TGTGCCAGCAGTTTGGGGGGCCCAGATACGCAGTATTTT. Translation gives CASSLGGPDTQYF.

The V and J genes are TRBV18 and TRBJ2-3, with D unresolved. Germline CDR1 reads KGHSH; CDR2 reads LQKENI. This CDR3 is built from 17 residues. V gave up 2 bases and J gave up 5 bases, with 20 bases separating them. In DNA, the CDR3 is TGTGCCAGCTCACCAGCCGCTTACCAGTTGGACGGAGATACGCAGTATTTT. Its protein is CASSPAAYQLDGDTQYF. The entire variable domain, with the rest obtained from reference TRBV18 and TRBJ2-3, is as follows: NAGVMQNPRHLVRRRGQEARLRCSPMKGHSHVYWYRQLPEEGLKFMVYLQKENIIDESGMPKERFSAEFPKEGPSILRIQQVVRGDSAAYFCASSPAAYQLDGDTQYFGPGTRLTVL.

The rearrangement links TRBV18 to TRBJ2-7; D possibly corresponds to TRBD1 (6 bases). The CDR3 length is 15 residues. Germline CDR1 and CDR2: KGHSH and LQKENI. Trimming removed 3 bases at V and 7 bases at J, with 19 bases between. CDR3 sequence reads: CASSPPGLGAGEQYF. Here the CDR3 DNA reads TGTGCCAGCTCACCTCCGGGTTTGGGGGCTGGGGAGCAGTACTTC. The variable domain in full, completed from reference TRBV18 and TRBJ2-7, reads NAGVMQNPRHLVRRRGQEARLRCSPMKGHSHVYWYRQLPEEGLKFMVYLQKENIIDESGMPKERFSAEFPKEGPSILRIQQVVRGDSAAYFCASSPPGLGAGEQYFGPGTRLTVT.

This chain connects TRBV6-1 to TRBJ2-7; D ambiguous. The germline V gene encodes CDR1 MNHNS and CDR2 SASEGT. The CDR3 loop spans 11 amino acids. The germline V and J ends were trimmed by 7 bases and 7 bases, with 11 bases remaining between them. CDR3 sequence: CASTLLGEQYF. In nucleotides, the CDR3 is TGTGCCAGCACTTTGTTGGGAGAGCAGTACTTC.

V is TRBV10-1 and J is TRBJ2-1; 7 bases are a match to TRBD2. This CDR3 region has 17 residues. CDR1 is WNHNN, CDR2 SYGVQD, per germline (reference sequence). J gave up 7 bases and V 4 bases, and 16 bases lay outside the gene matches. This chain's CDR3 is CASSVWASGLGGNEQFF. The CDR3, as DNA: TGCGCCAGCAGTGTCTGGGCTAGCGGTCTCGGCGGGAATGAGCAGTTCTTC.

This clonotype was seen at least ten times. This may be a read error, as it is one base from a much larger clone. The J gene is TRBJ2-3, the V gene TRBV12-3 or TRBV12-4; D is possibly TRBD1 (7 bases). V lost 6 bases to trimming and J lost 3 bases, with 22 bases between them. The CDR3 is 17 residues long. The CDR3 DNA reads TGTGCCAGCAGGGCCGGAGGGGGCCTGAATCTGACAGATACGCAGTATTTT. Translated, it gives CASRAGGGLNLTDTQYF.

In its sample, this clonotype was seen many times. The chain uses TRBV18 and TRBJ1-4; D gene unclear. Looked up from germline, CDR1 is KGHSH and CDR2 is LQKENI. This CDR3 contains 14 residues. Trimming took 3 bases from V and 0 from J, leaving 5 bases between them. The CDR3 nucleotides are TGTGCCAGCTCACCGACACCAACTAATGAAAAACTGTTTTTT. Its protein is CASSPTPTNEKLFF. Together with reference TRBV18 and TRBJ1-4, the CDR3 gives the full variable domain: NAGVMQNPRHLVRRRGQEARLRCSPMKGHSHVYWYRQLPEEGLKFMVYLQKENIIDESGMPKERFSAEFPKEGPSILRIQQVVRGDSAAYFCASSPTPTNEKLFFGSGTQLSVL.

This clonotype was detected many times. The chain is built from TRBV12-3 or TRBV12-4 and TRBJ2-7, with 7 positions matching TRBD1. The CDR3 extends over 15 amino acids. J gave up 5 bases and V 5 bases, and 12 bases lay outside the gene matches. The CDR3 region is CASSIHRTGSNEQYF. The CDR3 DNA sequence: TGTGCCAGCAGTATACACCGGACAGGATCGAACGAGCAGTACTTC.